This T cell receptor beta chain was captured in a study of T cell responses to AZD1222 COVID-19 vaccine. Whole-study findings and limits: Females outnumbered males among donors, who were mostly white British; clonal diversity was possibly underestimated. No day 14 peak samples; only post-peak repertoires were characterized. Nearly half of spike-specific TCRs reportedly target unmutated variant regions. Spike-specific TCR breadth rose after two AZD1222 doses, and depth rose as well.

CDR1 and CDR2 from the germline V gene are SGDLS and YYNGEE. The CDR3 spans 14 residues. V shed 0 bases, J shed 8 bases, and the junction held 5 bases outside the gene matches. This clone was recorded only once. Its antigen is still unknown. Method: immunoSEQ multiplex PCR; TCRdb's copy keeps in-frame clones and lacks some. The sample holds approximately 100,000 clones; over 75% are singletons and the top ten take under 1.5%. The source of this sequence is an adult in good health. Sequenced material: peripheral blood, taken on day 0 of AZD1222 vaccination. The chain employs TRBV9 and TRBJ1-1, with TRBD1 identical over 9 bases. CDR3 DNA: TGTGCCAGCAGCGTAGAGGGACAGGGACCCGAAGCTTTCTTT. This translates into CASSVEGQGPEAFF.